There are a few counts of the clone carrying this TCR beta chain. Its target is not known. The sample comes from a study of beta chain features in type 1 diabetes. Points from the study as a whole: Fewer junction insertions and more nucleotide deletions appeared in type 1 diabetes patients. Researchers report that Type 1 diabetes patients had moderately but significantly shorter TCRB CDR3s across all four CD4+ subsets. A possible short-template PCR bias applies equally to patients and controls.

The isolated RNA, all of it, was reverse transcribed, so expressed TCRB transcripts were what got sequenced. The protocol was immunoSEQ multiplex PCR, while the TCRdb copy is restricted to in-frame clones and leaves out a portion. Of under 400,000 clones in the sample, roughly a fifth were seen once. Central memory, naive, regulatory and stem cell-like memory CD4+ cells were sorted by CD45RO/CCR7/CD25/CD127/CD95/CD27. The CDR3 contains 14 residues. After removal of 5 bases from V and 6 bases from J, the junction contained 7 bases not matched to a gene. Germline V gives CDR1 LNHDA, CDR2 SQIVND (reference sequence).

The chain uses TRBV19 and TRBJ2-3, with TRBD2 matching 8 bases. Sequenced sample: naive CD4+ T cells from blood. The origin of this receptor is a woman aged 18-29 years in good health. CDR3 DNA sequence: TGTGCCAGTAGTTTCAGCGGGGGAGGGGATACGCAGTATTTT. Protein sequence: CASSFSGGGDTQYF.